This record concerns one T cell receptor beta chain sequence. Germline V gene lookup returns CDR1 SQVTM and CDR2 ANQGSEA. V was clipped by 5 bases and J by 7 bases, with 23 bases between them. The CDR3 totals 16 residues. The data originate from a study of T cell responses to AZD1222 COVID-19 vaccine. Clones were sequenced by immunoSEQ multiplex PCR, and TCRdb holds only the in-frame ones, with some missing. The table shows 65,000 to 85,000 clones, with 80% to 85% occurring only once. This TCR derives from an adult in good health. This specimen consisted of peripheral blood, obtained on day 0 of AZD1222 vaccination. The chain couples TRBV29-1 to TRBJ1-4; a weak D match, TRBD1 (5 bases). The CDR3 sequence is CSVSFGLAQGPEKLFF. DNA of the CDR3: TGCAGCGTTTCGTTTGGTCTTGCGCAGGGTCCTGAAAAACTGTTTTTT.